Each of the 16 T cell receptor beta chains below was sequenced from the same sample in a study of blood T cell repertoires in COVID-19 (dated by TCRdb to 2019 to 2021). Library preparation employed the immunoSEQ multiplex PCR assay. This immuneACCESS table, as held by TCRdb, lists in-frame sequences with V and J called but not all clones. Of the missing ones, under half trace to an unresolved V gene in checked studies; the others have no known cause. The sample records approximately 200,000 clones, 86% of which are singletons. The leading ten clones occupy around 4% of the sample. The specimen sequenced was PBMCs or T cells enriched from blood (not recorded which). These receptors were obtained from a woman aged 25-40 years who had been exposed to COVID-19.

The J gene is TRBJ2-7, the V gene TRBV3-1 (or the pseudogene TRBV3-2), with D possibly matching TRBD1 (5 bases). Per germline, CDR1 LGHDT and CDR2 YNNKEL (reference sequence). The CDR3 covers 12 residues. The V end lost 4 bases, the J end lost 5 bases, and 9 bases lay between the germline ends. CDR3 sequence reads: CASSPTENEQYF. The CDR3 nucleotides read TGTGCCAGCAGCCCGACAGAGAACGAGCAGTACTTC.

About this clone itself: One end of the junction varies from germline; a read error may be responsible. The chain is built from TRBV3-1 (or the pseudogene TRBV3-2) and TRBJ2-7; TRBD1 matches at 8 bases. The germline gives CDR1 LGHDT, CDR2 YNNKEL (reference sequence). The CDR3 spans 13 residues. Here the CDR3 reads CASSQDPGQATHF. CDR3 coding DNA: TGTGCCAGCAGCCAAGATCCGGGACAGGCGACTCACTTC.

The V gene is TRBV5-1, the J gene TRBJ1-2; TRBD1 aligns across 7 bases. The CDR3 sequence is 13 residues long. The V gene's germline CDR1 is SGHRS and CDR2 YFSETQ. V lost 4 bases and J lost 6; bases outside the gene matches: 6. The CDR3 nucleotides read TGCGCCAGCAGCGCGAAGACAGGGAATGGCTACACCTTC. Translated: CASSAKTGNGYTF. Full variable domain (missing parts from reference TRBV5-1 and TRBJ1-2): KAGVTQTPRYLIKTRGQQVTLSCSPISGHRSVSWYQQTPGQGLQFLFEYFSETQRNKGNFPGRFSGRQFSNSRSEMNVSTLELGDSALYLCASSAKTGNGYTFGSGTRLTVV.

The genes are TRBV5-1 and TRBJ2-3; D is uncertain. This CDR3 spans 13 amino acids. Trimming left V 4 bases short and J 6 bases short, with 12 bases between. Germline V gene lookup returns CDR1 SGHRS and CDR2 YFSETQ. The CDR3 sequence: CASSLTPGDTQYF. CDR3 DNA: TGCGCCAGCAGCCTCACCCCCGGGGATACGCAGTATTTT.

This sequence joins TRBV14 and TRBJ2-3; 11 positions agree with TRBD1. Per the germline V gene, CDR1 is SGHDN and CDR2 is FVKESK. The CDR3 loop spans 16 amino acids. V lost 4 bases and J lost 2; bases outside the gene matches: 5. The chain's CDR3 is CASSRGTGGATDTQYF. The CDR3 coding sequence is TGTGCCAGCAGCCGTGGGACAGGGGGAGCCACAGATACGCAGTATTTT.

The rearrangement joins TRBV6-6 to TRBJ2-7; 10 bases match TRBD2. Germline V CDR1 and CDR2: MNHNY, SVGAGI (reference sequence). Trimming at V came to 8 bases and at J to 2 bases, leaving 6 bases not matched to a gene. This CDR3 is built from 14 residues. The DNA of the CDR3 is TGTGCCAGCGGTCTAGCGGGGGCTACCTACGAGCAGTACTTC. As protein: CASGLAGATYEQYF.

This clone appeared many times. The rearrangement uses TRBV7-8 and TRBJ2-1; the match to TRBD2 covers 9 bases. Unmatched junction bases numbered 9, after V lost 5 bases and J lost 4 bases. The CDR3 is 16 residues long. Germline V CDR1 and CDR2: SGHVS, FQNEAQ. The CDR3 nucleotides read TGTGCCAGCAGCGTTGAAGCGGGGGGCTTATACAATGAGCAGTTCTTC. It specifies CASSVEAGGLYNEQFF.

This clone occurred once. The gene calls are TRBV19 and TRBJ2-5, with 7 bases fitting TRBD1. Germline trimming cut 7 bases from V and 3 bases from J; bases unmatched to any gene: 8. Germline loops: CDR1 LNHDA, CDR2 SQIVND (reference sequence). The length of the CDR3 is 14 residues. CDR3 nucleotide sequence: TGTGCCAGTAAAGGGCCCGGGACAGAAGAGACCCAGTACTTC. This translates into CASKGPGTEETQYF.

The V call is TRBV7-3, the J call TRBJ1-1; D might be TRBD1 (5 bases). CDR3 length: 13 amino acids. The V gene's germline CDR1 is SGHTA and CDR2 FQGTGA. V was shortened by 0 bases and J by 4 bases, with 6 bases between the two germline ends. The CDR3 bases are TGTGCCAGCAGCTTAACGGGGGGCACTGAAGCTTTCTTT. Protein product: CASSLTGGTEAFF.

Of note for this clone: This CDR3 is also generated by other DNA sequences in the sample. The chain is built from TRBV19 and TRBJ1-1, with 8 bases matching TRBD1. Germline V gene sequence: CDR1 LNHDA, CDR2 SQIVND (reference sequence). The CDR3 is 15 residues long. The V segment lost 5 bases and the J segment 2 bases; nucleotides outside the gene matches: 7. CDR3 in amino acids: CASSPRDRTNTEAFF. CDR3 coding DNA: TGTGCCAGTAGTCCGCGGGACAGGACTAACACTGAAGCTTTCTTT.

The J gene is TRBJ1-1, the V gene TRBV15; 10 nucleotides line up with TRBD1. The V gene's germline CDR1 is LNHNV and CDR2 YYDKDF (reference sequence). CDR3 length equals 16 residues. J gave up 6 bases and V 2 bases, and 9 bases lay outside the gene matches. In nucleotides, the CDR3 is TGTGCCACCAGCAGACTGCCCACCGGGACAGGGGCTGAAGCTTTCTTT. This sequence encodes CATSRLPTGTGAEAFF.

This CDR3 reads CAVDRGRTGELFF. The CDR3 DNA reads TGTGCCGTAGACAGGGGAAGAACCGGGGAGCTGTTTTTT. This chain uses TRBV19 with TRBJ2-2; 8 bases fit TRBD1. Trimming removed 11 bases from V and 5 bases from J; junction bases left unmatched: 7. This CDR3 spans 13 amino acids. Germline assignment: CDR1 LNHDA and CDR2 SQIVND (reference sequence). The variable domain in full, completed from reference TRBV19 and TRBJ2-2, reads DGGITQSPKYLFRKEGQNVTLSCEQNLNHDAMYWYRQDPGQGLRLIYYSQIVNDFQKGDIAEGYSVSREKKESFPLTVTSAQKNPTAFYLCAVDRGRTGELFFGEGSRLTVL.

The rearrangement uses TRBV5-4 and TRBJ1-1; TRBD1 agrees at 7 bases. Germline CDR1 is SGHNT and CDR2 is YYREEE (reference sequence). The CDR3 has 13 residues. Trimming took 4 bases from V and 6 from J; bases not matched to a gene: 6. The CDR3 region is CASSPGTEAEAFF. In nucleotides, the CDR3 is TGTGCCAGCAGCCCTGGGACAGAAGCTGAAGCTTTCTTT. Filled out from reference TRBV5-4 and TRBJ1-1, the complete variable domain reads ETGVTQSPTHLIKTRGQQVTLRCSSQSGHNTVSWYQQALGQGPQFIFQYYREEENGRGNFPPRFSGLQFPNYSSELNVNALELDDSALYLCASSPGTEAEAFFGQGTRLTVV.

The chain has TRBV5-6 and TRBJ1-6, with 8 bases lining up with TRBD1. V lost 1 base and J lost 7; bases outside the gene matches: 4. CDR3 length: 15 amino acids. The germline CDR1 and CDR2 sequences are SGHDT and YYEEEE. The CDR3 protein is CASSLLDRVNSPLHF. The CDR3 DNA reads TGTGCCAGCAGCTTGCTGGACAGGGTGAATTCACCCCTCCACTTT.

The J gene is TRBJ1-2, the V gene TRBV4-2; 7 bases agree with TRBD1. From germline, CDR1 is LGHNA and CDR2 YNFKEQ. V lost 3 bases, J lost 5 bases, and 15 bases stayed unmatched. CDR3 length: 17 amino acids. The CDR3 reads CASSQDFSWTGGYGYTF. In nucleotides, the CDR3 is TGTGCCAGCAGCCAGGATTTTTCCTGGACAGGAGGTTATGGCTACACCTTC.

J is TRBJ2-7 and V is TRBV3-1 (or the pseudogene TRBV3-2); 7 bases fit TRBD2. CDR3 length: 15 amino acids. The J segment lost 4 bases and the V segment lost 4 bases, leaving 10 bases of the junction unmatched. The germline gives CDR1 LGHDT, CDR2 YNNKEL (reference sequence). CDR3 sequence: CASSLLAATSYEQYF. The CDR3 DNA follows: TGTGCCAGCAGCCTCCTAGCGGCTACTTCTTACGAGCAGTACTTC.